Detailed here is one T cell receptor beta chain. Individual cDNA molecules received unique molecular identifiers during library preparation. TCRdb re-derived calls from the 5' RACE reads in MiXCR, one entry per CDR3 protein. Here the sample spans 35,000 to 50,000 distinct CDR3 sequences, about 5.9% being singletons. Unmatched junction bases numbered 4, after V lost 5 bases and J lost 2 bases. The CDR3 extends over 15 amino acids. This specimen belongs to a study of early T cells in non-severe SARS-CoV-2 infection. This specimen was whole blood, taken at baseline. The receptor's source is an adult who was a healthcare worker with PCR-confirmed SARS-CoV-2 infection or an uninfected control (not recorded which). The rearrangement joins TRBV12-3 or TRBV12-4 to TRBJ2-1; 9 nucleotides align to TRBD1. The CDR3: CASSARTGAYNEQFF. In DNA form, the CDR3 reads TGTGCCAGCAGTGCGCGGACAGGGGCCTACAATGAGCAGTTCTTC.